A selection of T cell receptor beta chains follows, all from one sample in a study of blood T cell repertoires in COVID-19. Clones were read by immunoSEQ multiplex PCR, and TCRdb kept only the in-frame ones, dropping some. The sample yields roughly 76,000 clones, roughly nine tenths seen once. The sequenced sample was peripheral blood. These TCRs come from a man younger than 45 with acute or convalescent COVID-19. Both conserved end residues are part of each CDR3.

CDR3aa: CASSRQDTGELFF; v_gene: TRBV5-1; len: 13; j_gene: TRBJ2-2
CDR3aa: CASSDLAGDYNEQFF; v_gene: TRBV4-3; len: 15; j_gene: TRBJ2-1
CDR3aa: CASSSGLGFQETQYF; v_gene: TRBV27; len: 15; j_gene: TRBJ2-5
CDR3aa: CAWTGGRPNSPLHF; v_gene: TRBV30; len: 14; j_gene: TRBJ1-6
CDR3aa: CAISTGGLYGYTF; v_gene: TRBV10-3; len: 13; j_gene: TRBJ1-2
CDR3aa: CASSSRPLRATNEKLFF; v_gene: TRBV19; len: 17; j_gene: TRBJ1-4
CDR3aa: CASSYSTGQGNYEQYF; v_gene: TRBV6-5; len: 16; j_gene: TRBJ2-7
CDR3aa: CATSARGRDTGELFF; v_gene: TRBV24-1; len: 15; j_gene: TRBJ2-2
CDR3aa: CAISGSSGRRTGELFF; v_gene: TRBV10-3; len: 16; j_gene: TRBJ2-2
CDR3aa: CASSHRGLYEQYF; v_gene: TRBV6-5; len: 13; j_gene: TRBJ2-7
CDR3aa: CAWSPGGTEAFF; v_gene: TRBV30; len: 12; j_gene: TRBJ1-1
CDR3aa: CASTEGGIEQYF; v_gene: TRBV28; len: 12; j_gene: TRBJ2-7
CDR3aa: CASSPRGGYEQYF; v_gene: TRBV5-4; len: 13; j_gene: TRBJ2-7